This T cell receptor (beta chain) was captured in a study of CD8 T cell repertoires and HIV-1 epitope variants. Across the whole study: T cells were cultured for nine to ten days with cytokines added on days 3 and 7.

Germline assignment: CDR1 MNHNS and CDR2 SASEGT. V lost 6 bases, J lost 8 bases, and 19 bases lay in between. This CDR3 has 15 residues. The protocol was immunoSEQ multiplex PCR, while the TCRdb copy is restricted to in-frame clones and leaves out a portion. The data hold about 90,000 clones, with approximately 70% observed a single time. The genes are TRBV6-1 and TRBJ1-4; D possibly corresponds to TRBD1 (6 bases). Sequencing was carried out using uncultured baseline CD8+ T cells from peripheral blood mononuclear cells (PBMCs). The TCR was taken from a male donor with HIV. The CDR3 sequence is CASSLTQGGGEKLFF. In DNA, the CDR3 is TGTGCCAGCAGCCTGACACAGGGTGGTGGGGAAAAACTGTTTTTT.